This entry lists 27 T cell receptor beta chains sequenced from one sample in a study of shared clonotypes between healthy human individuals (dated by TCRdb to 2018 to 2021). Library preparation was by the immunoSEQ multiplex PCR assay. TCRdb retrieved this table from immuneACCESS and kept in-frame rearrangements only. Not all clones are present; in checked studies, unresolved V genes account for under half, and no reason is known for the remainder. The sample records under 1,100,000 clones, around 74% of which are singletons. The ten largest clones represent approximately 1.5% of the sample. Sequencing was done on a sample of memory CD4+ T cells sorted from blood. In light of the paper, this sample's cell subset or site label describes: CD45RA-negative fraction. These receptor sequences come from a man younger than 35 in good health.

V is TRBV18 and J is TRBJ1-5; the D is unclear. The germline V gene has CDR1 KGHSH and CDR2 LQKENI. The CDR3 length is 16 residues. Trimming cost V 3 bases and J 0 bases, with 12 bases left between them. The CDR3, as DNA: TGTGCCAGCTCACCCGCTTCGGTTTATAGCAATCAGCCCCAGCATTTT. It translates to CASSPASVYSNQPQHF.

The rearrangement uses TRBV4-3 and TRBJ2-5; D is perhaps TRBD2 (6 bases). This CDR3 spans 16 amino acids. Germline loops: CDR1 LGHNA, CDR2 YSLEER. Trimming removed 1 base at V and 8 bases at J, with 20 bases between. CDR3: CASSQAAGQASGTQYF. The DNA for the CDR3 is TGCGCCAGCAGCCAAGCCGCGGGGCAGGCCTCGGGAACCCAGTACTTC.

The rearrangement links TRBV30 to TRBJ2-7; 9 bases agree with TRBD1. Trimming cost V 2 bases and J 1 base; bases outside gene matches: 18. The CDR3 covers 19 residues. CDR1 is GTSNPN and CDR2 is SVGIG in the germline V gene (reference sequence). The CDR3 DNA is TGTGCCTGGAGTCCTCCTGGAGGGGGGACAGGGAGGGGGTCCTACGAGCAGTACTTC. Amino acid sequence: CAWSPPGGGTGRGSYEQYF.

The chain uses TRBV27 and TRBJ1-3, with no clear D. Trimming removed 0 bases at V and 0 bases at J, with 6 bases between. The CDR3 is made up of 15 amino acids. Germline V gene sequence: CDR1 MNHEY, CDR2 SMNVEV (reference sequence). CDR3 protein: CASSLSGSSGNTIYF. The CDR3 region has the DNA TGTGCCAGCAGTTTATCGGGGAGCTCTGGAAACACCATATATTTT.

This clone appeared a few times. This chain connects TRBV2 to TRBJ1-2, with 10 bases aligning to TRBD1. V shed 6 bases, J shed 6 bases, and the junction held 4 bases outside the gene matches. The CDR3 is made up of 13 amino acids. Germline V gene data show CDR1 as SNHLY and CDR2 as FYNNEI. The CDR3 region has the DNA TGTGCCAGCAGAAGGGACAGGGGAGATGGCTACACCTTC. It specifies CASRRDRGDGYTF. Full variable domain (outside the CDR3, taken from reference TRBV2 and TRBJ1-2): EPEVTQTPSHQVTQMGQEVILRCVPISNHLYFYWYRQILGQKVEFLVSFYNNEISEKSEIFDDQFSVERPDGSNFTLKIRSTKLEDSAMYFCASRRDRGDGYTFGSGTRLTVV.

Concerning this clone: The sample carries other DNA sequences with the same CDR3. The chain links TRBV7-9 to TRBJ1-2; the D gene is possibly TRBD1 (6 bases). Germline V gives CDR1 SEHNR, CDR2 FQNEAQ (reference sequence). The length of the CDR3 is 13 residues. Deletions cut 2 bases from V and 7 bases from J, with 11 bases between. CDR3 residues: CASSLLQGGGYTF. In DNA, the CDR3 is TGTGCCAGCAGCTTATTACAGGGAGGTGGCTACACCTTC.

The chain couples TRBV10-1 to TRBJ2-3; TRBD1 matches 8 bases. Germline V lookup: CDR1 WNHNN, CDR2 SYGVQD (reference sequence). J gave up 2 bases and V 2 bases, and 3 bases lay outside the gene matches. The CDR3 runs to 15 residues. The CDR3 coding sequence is TGCGCCAGCAGTGAGAGGACAGGGTTCACAGATACGCAGTATTTT. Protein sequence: CASSERTGFTDTQYF.

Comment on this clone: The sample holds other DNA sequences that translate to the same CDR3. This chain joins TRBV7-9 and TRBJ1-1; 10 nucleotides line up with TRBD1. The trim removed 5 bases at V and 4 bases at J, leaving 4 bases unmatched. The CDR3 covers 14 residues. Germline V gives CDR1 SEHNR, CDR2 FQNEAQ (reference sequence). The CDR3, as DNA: TGTGCCAGCAGCCCCAGGACAGGGGGCACTGAAGCTTTCTTT. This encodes CASSPRTGGTEAFF.

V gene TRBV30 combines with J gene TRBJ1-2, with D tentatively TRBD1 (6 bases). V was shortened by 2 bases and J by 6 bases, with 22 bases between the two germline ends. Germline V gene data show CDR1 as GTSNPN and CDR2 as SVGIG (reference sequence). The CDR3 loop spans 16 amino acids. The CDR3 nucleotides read TGTGCCTGGAGTCCCCCGGGGAATGGGGGGCGCAATGGCTACACCTTC. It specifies CAWSPPGNGGRNGYTF.

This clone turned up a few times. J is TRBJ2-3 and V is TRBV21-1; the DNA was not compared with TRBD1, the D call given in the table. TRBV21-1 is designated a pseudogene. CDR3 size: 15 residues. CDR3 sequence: CASSTIDRAPDTQYF. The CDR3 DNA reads TGTGCCAGCAGCACTATTGACAGAGCCCCAGATACGCAGTATTTT.

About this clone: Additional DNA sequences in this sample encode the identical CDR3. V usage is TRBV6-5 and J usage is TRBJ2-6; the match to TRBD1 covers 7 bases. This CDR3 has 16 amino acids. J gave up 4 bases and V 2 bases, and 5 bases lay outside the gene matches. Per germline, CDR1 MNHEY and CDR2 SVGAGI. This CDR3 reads CASSYPTGSGANVLTF. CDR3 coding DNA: TGTGCCAGCAGTTACCCGACAGGGTCAGGGGCCAACGTCCTGACTTTC.

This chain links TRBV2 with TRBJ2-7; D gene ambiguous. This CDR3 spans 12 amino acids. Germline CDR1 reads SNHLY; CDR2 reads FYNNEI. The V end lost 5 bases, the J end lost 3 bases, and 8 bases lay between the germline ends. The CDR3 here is CASSKGNYEQYF. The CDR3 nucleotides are TGTGCCAGCAGTAAGGGAAACTACGAGCAGTACTTC.

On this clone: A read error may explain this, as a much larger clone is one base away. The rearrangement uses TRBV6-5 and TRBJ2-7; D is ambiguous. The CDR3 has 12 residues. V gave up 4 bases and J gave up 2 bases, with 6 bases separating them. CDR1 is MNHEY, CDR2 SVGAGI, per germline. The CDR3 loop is CASSLNPYEQYF. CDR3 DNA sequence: TGTGCCAGCAGTTTAAACCCCTACGAGCAGTACTTC.

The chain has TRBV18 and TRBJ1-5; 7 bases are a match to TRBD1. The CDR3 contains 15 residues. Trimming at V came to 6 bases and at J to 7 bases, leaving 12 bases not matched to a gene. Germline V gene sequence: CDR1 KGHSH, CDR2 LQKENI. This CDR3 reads CASSPGQALGQPQHF. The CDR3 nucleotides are TGTGCCAGCTCCCCTGGACAGGCCCTCGGGCAGCCCCAGCATTTT.

The CDR3 loop is CAWSPAPTNEKLFF. In DNA, the CDR3 is TGTGCCTGGAGCCCGGCACCAACTAATGAAAAACTGTTTTTT. The chain carries TRBV30 and TRBJ1-4, with D unresolved. The ends were cut back, 3 bases at V and 0 bases at J, with 8 bases in the middle. Germline CDR1 GTSNPN, CDR2 SVGIG (reference sequence). The CDR3 contains 14 residues.

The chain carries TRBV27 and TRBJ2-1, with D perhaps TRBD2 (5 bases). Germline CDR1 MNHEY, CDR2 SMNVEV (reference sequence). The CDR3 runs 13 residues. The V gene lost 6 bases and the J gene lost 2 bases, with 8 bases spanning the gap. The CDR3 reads CASRPSPYNEQFF. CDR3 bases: TGTGCCAGCAGGCCTAGCCCCTACAATGAGCAGTTCTTC.

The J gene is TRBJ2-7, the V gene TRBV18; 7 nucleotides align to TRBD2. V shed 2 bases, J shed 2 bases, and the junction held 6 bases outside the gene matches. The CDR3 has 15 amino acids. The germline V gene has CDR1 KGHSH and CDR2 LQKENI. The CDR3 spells CASSPVNSGPYEQYF. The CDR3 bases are TGTGCCAGCTCACCAGTTAATAGCGGGCCCTACGAGCAGTACTTC.

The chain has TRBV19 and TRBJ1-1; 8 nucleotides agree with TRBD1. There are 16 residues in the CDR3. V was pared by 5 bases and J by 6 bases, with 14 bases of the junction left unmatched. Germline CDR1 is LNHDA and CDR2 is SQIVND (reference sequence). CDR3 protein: CASSFGQGTTEAEAFF. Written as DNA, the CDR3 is TGTGCCAGTAGTTTTGGACAGGGTACAACTGAGGCTGAAGCTTTCTTT.

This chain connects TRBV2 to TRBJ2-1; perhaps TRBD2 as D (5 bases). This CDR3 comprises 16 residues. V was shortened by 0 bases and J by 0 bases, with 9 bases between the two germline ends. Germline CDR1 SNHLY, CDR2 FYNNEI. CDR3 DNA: TGTGCCAGCAGTGAAGCGCAGCGGAGCTCCTACAATGAGCAGTTCTTC. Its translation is CASSEAQRSSYNEQFF.

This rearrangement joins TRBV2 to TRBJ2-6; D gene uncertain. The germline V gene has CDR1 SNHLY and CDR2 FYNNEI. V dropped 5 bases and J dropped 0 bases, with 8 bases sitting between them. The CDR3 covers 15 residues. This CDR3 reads CASSQVSSGANVLTF. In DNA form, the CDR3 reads TGTGCCAGCAGTCAGGTATCCTCTGGGGCCAACGTCCTGACTTTC.

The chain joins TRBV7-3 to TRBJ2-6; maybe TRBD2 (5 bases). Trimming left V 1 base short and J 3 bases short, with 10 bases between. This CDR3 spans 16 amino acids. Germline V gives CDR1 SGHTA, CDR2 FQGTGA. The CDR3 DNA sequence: TGTGCCAGCAGCTTAAGAGGGTCGGGTGGGGCCAACGTCCTGACTTTC. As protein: CASSLRGSGGANVLTF.

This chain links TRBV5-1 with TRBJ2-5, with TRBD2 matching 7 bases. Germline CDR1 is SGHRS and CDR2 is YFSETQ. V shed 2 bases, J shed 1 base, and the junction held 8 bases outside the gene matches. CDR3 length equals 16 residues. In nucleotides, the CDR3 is TGCGCCAGCAGCTTTGGGTCCGCGGGAGTCCAAGAGACCCAGTACTTC. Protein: CASSFGSAGVQETQYF.

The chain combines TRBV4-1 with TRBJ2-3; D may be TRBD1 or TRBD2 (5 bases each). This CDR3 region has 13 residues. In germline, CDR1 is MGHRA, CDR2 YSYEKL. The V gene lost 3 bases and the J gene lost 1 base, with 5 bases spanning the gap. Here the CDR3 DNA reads TGCGCCAGCAGCCAGGGACGCACAGATACGCAGTATTTT. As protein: CASSQGRTDTQYF.

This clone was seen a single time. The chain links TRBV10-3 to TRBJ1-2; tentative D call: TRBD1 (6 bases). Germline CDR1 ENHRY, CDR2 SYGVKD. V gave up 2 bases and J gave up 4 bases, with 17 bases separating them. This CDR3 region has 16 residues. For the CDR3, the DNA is TGTGCCATCAGTGAGGGATGGGACGGACAGAGCTATGGCTACACCTTC. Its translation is CAISEGWDGQSYGYTF.

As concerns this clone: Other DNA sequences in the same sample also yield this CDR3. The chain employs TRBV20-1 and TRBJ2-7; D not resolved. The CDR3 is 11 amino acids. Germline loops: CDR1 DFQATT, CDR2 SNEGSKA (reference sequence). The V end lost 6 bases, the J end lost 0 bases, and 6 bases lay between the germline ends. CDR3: CSAGDSYEQYF. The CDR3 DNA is TGCAGTGCCGGAGACTCCTACGAGCAGTACTTC.

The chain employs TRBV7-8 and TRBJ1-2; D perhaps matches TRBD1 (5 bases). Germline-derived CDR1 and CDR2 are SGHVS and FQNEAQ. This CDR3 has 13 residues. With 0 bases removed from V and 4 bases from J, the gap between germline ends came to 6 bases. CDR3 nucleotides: TGTGCCAGCAGCTTAGCAGGGACCTATGGCTACACCTTC. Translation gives CASSLAGTYGYTF.

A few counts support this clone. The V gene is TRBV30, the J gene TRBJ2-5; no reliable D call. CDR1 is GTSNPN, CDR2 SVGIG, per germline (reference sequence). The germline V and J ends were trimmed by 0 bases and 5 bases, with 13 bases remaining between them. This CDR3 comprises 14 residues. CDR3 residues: CAWSVLTQTETQYF. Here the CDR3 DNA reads TGTGCCTGGAGTGTACTGACCCAGACGGAGACCCAGTACTTC.